These 10 T cell receptor beta chains originate from one sample sequenced in a study of read filtering for tumor transcriptome and immune sequencing. The library was built from roughly 400 ng RNA with molecular barcoded adaptors for alpha/delta and beta/gamma chains. Via MiXCR, TCRdb re-called the reads, giving one row per CDR3 protein. The profile covers approximately 9,800 distinct CDR3 sequences, with about 16% appearing a single time and less than 30% taken by the ten largest. The sequenced sample consisted of a population of CD138-negative cells sorted from bone marrow. These TCRs come from a donor aged 40 or over with multiple myeloma.

This clonotype was counted at least ten times. The CDR3 here is CAWDERWNTEAFF. Here the CDR3 DNA reads TGTGCCTGGGACGAGAGGTGGAACACTGAAGCTTTCTTT. The V and J genes are TRBV30 and TRBJ1-1; D unresolved. The CDR3 is 13 residues long. V was shortened by 5 bases and J by 1 base, with 11 bases between the two germline ends. Germline V gene sequence: CDR1 GTSNPN, CDR2 SVGIG (reference sequence).

In this sample, this clonotype turned up many times. The V gene is TRBV12-3 or TRBV12-4, the J gene TRBJ2-1, with D maybe TRBD2 (6 bases). Trimming shortened V by 1 base and J by 5 bases, and 9 bases separated the two germline ends. This CDR3 contains 14 residues. The CDR3 region has the DNA TGTGCCAGCAGTTTAGGGGACTCAGACAATGAGCAGTTCTTC. This sequence encodes CASSLGDSDNEQFF.

This clonotype was seen ten or more times. This rearrangement joins TRBV4-1 to TRBJ1-4; tentative D call: TRBD1 (5 bases). Germline CDR1 and CDR2: MGHRA and YSYEKL. The CDR3 totals 17 residues. The V end lost 4 bases, the J end lost 3 bases, and 18 bases lay between the germline ends. The CDR3 loop is CASSRPGLGDPNEKLFF. For the CDR3, the DNA is TGCGCCAGCAGCCGCCCGGGGCTTGGTGATCCTAATGAAAAACTGTTTTTT.

This clonotype qualifies as medium-sized. This chain connects TRBV12-5 to TRBJ1-1; 9 positions match TRBD1. The germline gives CDR1 LGHNT, CDR2 FRNRAP. The CDR3 runs 14 residues. Trimming took 7 bases from V and 5 from J; bases not matched to a gene: 8. The CDR3 coding sequence is TGTGCTAGTGCCTCGACAGGGGGTAGTACTGAAGCTTTCTTT. Its protein is CASASTGGSTEAFF. The entire variable domain, with the rest obtained from reference TRBV12-5 and TRBJ1-1, is as follows: DARVTQTPRHKVTEMGQEVTMRCQPILGHNTVFWYRQTMMQGLELLAYFRNRAPLDDSGMPKDRFSAEMPDATLATLKIQPSEPRDSAVYFCASASTGGSTEAFFGQGTRLTVV.

Ten or more counts support this clonotype. The J gene is TRBJ2-1, the V gene TRBV4-3, with a tentative D call TRBD2 (6 bases). V was clipped by 1 base and J by 2 bases, with 6 bases between them. In germline, CDR1 is LGHNA, CDR2 YSLEER. There are 14 residues in the CDR3. The CDR3 region is CASSQGLAYNEQFF. Here the CDR3 DNA reads TGCGCCAGCAGCCAAGGACTAGCCTACAATGAGCAGTTCTTC.

This clonotype was counted between two and nine times. V is TRBV7-6 and J is TRBJ2-3; 8 positions agree with TRBD2. The CDR3 consists of 18 residues. After removal of 4 bases from V and 6 bases from J, the junction contained 18 bases not matched to a gene. Germline CDR1 and CDR2: SGHVS and FNYEAQ. Here the CDR3 reads CASSSLSGLDPVRDTQYF. The CDR3 coding sequence is TGTGCCAGCAGCTCCCTCTCGGGACTAGATCCCGTAAGGGATACGCAGTATTTT.

This clonotype rates as medium-sized. V is TRBV29-1 and J is TRBJ2-1, with TRBD2 matching over 7 bases. Trimming cost V 6 bases and J 4 bases; bases outside gene matches: 3. From germline, CDR1 is SQVTM and CDR2 ANQGSEA. The CDR3 has 12 residues. The CDR3 nucleotides are TGCAGCGTGCTAGCGGTTTACAATGAGCAGTTCTTC. This translates into CSVLAVYNEQFF.

This clonotype was detected many times. The chain employs TRBV10-3 and TRBJ2-1, with D possibly matching TRBD2 (6 bases). This CDR3 is built from 13 residues. V lost 9 bases to trimming and J lost 0 bases, with 9 bases between them. From germline, CDR1 is ENHRY and CDR2 SYGVKD. The CDR3 region is CAIASDSYNEQFF. The DNA for the CDR3 is TGTGCCATTGCTAGCGACTCCTACAATGAGCAGTTCTTC.

This clonotype was observed many times. This chain uses TRBV4-3 with TRBJ2-3, with D maybe TRBD2 (6 bases). The CDR3 has 15 residues. Between the trimmed V and J ends, which lost 1 base and 6 bases, there was a span of 14 bases. Germline assignment: CDR1 LGHNA and CDR2 YSLEER. The CDR3, as DNA: TGCGCCAGCAGCCAAGGGCAGGGACGGGGGGATACGCAGTATTTT. Its protein is CASSQGQGRGDTQYF.

This clonotype appeared many times. The CDR3 bases are TGCAGTGCTAGACCTAGCGGGGGGAAAGAGGGAGATACGCAGTATTTT. Translated: CSARPSGGKEGDTQYF. This chain links TRBV20-1 with TRBJ2-3, with 11 bases identical to TRBD2. Germline assignment: CDR1 DFQATT and CDR2 SNEGSKA (reference sequence). The CDR3 runs 16 residues. V lost 2 bases to trimming and J lost 5 bases; unmatched junction nucleotides: 9.